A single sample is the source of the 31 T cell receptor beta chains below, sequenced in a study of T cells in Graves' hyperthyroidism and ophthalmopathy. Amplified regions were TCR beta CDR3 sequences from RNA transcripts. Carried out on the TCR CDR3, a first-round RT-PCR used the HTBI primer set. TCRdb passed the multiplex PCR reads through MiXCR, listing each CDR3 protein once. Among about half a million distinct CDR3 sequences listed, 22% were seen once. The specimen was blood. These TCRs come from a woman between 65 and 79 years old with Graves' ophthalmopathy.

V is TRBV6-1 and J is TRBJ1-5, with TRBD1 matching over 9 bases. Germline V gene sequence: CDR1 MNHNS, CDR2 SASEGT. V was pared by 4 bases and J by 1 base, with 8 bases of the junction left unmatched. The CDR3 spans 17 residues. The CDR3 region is CASSVGTGYGSNQPQHF. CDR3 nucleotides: TGTGCCAGCAGTGTGGGGACAGGGTACGGGAGCAATCAGCCCCAGCATTTT.

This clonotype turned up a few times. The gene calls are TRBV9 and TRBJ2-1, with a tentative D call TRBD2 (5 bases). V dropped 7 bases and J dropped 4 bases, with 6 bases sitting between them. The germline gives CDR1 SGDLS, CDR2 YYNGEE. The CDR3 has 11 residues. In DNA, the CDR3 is TGTGCCAGCGGGAGTTACAATGAGCAGTTCTTC. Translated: CASGSYNEQFF. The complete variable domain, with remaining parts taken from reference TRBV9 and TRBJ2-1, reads DSGVTQTPKHLITATGQRVTLRCSPRSGDLSVYWYQQSLDQGLQFLIQYYNGEERAKGNILERFSAQQFPDLHSELNLSSLELGDSALYFCASGSYNEQFFGPGTRLTVL.

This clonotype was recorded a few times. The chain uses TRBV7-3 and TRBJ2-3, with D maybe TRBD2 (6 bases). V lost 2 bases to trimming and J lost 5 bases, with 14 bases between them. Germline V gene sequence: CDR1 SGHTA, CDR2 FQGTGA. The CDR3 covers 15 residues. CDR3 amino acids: CASSLGGTQKDTQYF. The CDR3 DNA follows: TGTGCCAGCAGCTTAGGCGGGACGCAGAAAGATACGCAGTATTTT.

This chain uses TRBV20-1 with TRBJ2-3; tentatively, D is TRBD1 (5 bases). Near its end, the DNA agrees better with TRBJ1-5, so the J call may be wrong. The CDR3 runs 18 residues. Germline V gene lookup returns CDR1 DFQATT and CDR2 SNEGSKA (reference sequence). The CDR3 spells CSARGGLAGGKNPDTQHF. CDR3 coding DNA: TGCAGTGCTAGAGGGGGACTAGCGGGAGGAAAGAACCCAGATACGCAGCATTTT.

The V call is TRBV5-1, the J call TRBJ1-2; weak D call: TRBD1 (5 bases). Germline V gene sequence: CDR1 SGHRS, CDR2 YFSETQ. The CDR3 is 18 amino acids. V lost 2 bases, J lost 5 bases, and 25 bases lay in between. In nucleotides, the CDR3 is TGCGCCAGCAGCTTTACCCATGACGTACGACAGAGATTATATGGCTACACCTTC. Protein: CASSFTHDVRQRLYGYTF.

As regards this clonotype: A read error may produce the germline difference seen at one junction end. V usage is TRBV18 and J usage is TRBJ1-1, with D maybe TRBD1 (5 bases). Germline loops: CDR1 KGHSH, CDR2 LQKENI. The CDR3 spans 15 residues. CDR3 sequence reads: CASSKDSSMNTEAFF. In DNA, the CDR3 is TGTGCCAGCTCAAAAGACAGCTCAATGAACACTGAAGCCTTCTTT.

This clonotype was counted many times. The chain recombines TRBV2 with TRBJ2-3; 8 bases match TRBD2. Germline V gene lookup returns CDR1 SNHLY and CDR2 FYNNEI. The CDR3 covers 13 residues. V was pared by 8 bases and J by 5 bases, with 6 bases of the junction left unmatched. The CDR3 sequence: CASLREVGDTQYF. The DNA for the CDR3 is TGTGCCAGCTTGCGGGAGGTCGGAGATACGCAGTATTTT.

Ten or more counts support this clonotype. CDR3 sequence: CASSLFGYSNQPQHF. The CDR3 region has the DNA TGTGCCAGCAGCTTATTCGGATATAGCAATCAGCCCCAGCATTTT. The chain combines TRBV11-2 with TRBJ1-5, with no clear D. Between the trimmed V and J ends, which lost 2 bases and 0 bases, there was a span of 8 bases. The CDR3 runs to 15 residues. CDR1 is SGHAT, CDR2 FQNNGV, per germline.

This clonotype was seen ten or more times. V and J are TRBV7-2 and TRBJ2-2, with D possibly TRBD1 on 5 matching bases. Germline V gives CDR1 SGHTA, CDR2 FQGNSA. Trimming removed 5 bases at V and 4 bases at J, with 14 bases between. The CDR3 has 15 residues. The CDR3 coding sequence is TGTGCCAGCAGCAAGACAGCGTCCTTCACCGGGGAGCTGTTTTTT. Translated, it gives CASSKTASFTGELFF.

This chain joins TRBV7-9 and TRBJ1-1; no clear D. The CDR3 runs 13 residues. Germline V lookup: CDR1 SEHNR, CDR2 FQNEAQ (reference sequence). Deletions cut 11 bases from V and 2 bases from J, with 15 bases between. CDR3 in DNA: TGTGCCTCGCTCTTAGAGGGAAACACTGAAGCTTTCTTT. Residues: CASLLEGNTEAFF.

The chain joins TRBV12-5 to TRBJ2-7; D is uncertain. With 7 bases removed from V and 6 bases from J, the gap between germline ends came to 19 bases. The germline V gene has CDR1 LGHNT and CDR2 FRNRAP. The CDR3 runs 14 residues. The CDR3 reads CASVSGRAVVEQYF. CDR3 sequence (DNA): TGTGCTAGTGTATCCGGGCGCGCGGTCGTCGAGCAGTACTTC.

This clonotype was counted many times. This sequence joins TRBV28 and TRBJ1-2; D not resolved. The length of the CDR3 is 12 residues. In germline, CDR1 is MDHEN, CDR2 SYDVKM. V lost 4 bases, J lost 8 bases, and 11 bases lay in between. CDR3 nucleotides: TGTGCCAGCAGTTCAGGAGTGTGGGGCTACACCTTC. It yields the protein CASSSGVWGYTF.

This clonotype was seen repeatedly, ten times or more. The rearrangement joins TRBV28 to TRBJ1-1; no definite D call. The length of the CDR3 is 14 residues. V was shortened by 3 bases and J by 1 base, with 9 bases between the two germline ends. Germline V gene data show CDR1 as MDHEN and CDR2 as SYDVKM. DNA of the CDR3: TGTGCCAGCAGTTTGGGCGGATGGAACACTGAAGCTTTCTTT. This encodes CASSLGGWNTEAFF.

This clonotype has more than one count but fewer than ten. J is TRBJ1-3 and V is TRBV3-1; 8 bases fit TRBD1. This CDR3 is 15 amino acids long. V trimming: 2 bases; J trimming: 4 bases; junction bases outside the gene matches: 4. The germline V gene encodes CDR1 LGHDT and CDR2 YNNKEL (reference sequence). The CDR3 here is CASSQSRDRGNTIYF. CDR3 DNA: TGTGCCAGCAGCCAATCCCGGGACAGGGGAAACACCATATATTTT.

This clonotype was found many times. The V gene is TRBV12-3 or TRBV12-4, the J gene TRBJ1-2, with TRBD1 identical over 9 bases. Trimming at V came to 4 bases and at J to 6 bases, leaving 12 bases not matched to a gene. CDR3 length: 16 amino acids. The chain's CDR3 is CASSSPSNRGRNGYTF. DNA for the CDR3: TGTGCCAGCAGTTCTCCCAGTAACAGGGGGCGGAATGGCTACACCTTC.

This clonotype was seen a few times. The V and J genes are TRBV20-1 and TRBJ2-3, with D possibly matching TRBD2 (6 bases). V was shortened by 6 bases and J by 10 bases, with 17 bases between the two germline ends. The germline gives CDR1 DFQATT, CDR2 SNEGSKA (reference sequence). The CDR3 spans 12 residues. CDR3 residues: CSARDSADPQYF. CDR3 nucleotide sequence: TGCAGTGCCCGGGACTCCGCGGACCCGCAGTATTTT.

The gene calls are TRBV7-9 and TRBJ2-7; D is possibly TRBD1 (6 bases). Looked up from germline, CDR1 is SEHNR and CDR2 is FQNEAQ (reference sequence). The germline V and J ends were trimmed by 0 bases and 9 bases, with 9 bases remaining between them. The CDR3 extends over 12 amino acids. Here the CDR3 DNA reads TGTGCCAGCAGCTTAGCTACAGGGTGGCAGTACTTC. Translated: CASSLATGWQYF.

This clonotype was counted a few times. CDR3 amino acids: CASSPGEMHYGYTF. CDR3 DNA sequence: TGTGCCAGCTCACCAGGGGAGATGCACTATGGCTACACCTTC. V is TRBV18 and J is TRBJ1-2; no definite D call. CDR1 is KGHSH and CDR2 is LQKENI in the germline V gene. With 2 bases removed from V and 3 bases from J, the gap between germline ends came to 10 bases. The CDR3 is made up of 14 amino acids. The variable domain in full, completed from reference TRBV18 and TRBJ1-2, reads NAGVMQNPRHLVRRRGQEARLRCSPMKGHSHVYWYRQLPEEGLKFMVYLQKENIIDESGMPKERFSAEFPKEGPSILRIQQVVRGDSAAYFCASSPGEMHYGYTFGSGTRLTVV.

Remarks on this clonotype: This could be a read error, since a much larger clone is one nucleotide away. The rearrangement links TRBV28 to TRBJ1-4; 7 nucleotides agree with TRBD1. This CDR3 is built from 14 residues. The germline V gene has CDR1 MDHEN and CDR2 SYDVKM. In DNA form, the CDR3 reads TGTGCCGGCAGTTTTACCCTGGGACAGTCTCTACTGTTTTTT. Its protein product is CAGSFTLGQSLLFF.

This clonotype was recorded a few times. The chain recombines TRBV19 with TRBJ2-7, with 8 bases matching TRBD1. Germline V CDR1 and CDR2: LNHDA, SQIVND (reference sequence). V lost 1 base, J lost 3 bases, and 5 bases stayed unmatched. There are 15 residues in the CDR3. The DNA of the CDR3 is TGTGCCAGTAGTATAGCAAACAGGGGGGACTACGAGCAGTACTTC. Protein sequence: CASSIANRGDYEQYF.

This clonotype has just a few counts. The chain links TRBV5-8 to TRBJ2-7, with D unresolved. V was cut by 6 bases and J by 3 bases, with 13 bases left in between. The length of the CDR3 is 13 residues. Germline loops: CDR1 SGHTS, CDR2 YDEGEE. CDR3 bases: TGTGCCAGCACTAAGAGCAATGTCTACGAGCAGTACTTC. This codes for CASTKSNVYEQYF.

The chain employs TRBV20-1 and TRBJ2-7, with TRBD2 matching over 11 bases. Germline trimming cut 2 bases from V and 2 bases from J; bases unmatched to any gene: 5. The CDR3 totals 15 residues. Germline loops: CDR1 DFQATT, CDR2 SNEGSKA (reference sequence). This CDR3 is CSARSQTSGTYEQYF. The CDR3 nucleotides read TGCAGTGCTAGATCCCAGACTAGCGGGACCTACGAGCAGTACTTC.

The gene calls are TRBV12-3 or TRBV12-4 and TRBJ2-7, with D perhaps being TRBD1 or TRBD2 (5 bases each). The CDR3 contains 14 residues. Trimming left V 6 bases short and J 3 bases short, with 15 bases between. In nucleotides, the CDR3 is TGTGCCAGCAGCACCCAGGGACCAGTCTACGAGCAGTACTTC. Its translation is CASSTQGPVYEQYF.

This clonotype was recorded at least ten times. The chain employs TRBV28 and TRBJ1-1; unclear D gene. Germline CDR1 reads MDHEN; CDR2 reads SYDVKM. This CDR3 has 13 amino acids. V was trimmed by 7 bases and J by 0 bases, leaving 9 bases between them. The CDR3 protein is CASIREMNTEAFF. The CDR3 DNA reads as TGTGCCAGCATAAGGGAAATGAACACTGAAGCTTTCTTT.

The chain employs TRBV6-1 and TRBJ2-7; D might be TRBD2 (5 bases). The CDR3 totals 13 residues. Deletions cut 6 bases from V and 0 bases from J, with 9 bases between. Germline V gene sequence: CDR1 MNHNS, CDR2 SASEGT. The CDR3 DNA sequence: TGTGCCAGCAGCCAAAGCGGCTCCTACGAGCAGTACTTC. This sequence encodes CASSQSGSYEQYF.

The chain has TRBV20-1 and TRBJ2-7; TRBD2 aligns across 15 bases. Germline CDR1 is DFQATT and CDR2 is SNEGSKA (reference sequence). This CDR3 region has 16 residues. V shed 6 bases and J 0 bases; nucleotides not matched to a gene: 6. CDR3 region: CSASRTSGRASYEQYF. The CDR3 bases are TGCAGTGCATCCAGGACTAGCGGGAGGGCCTCCTACGAGCAGTACTTC.

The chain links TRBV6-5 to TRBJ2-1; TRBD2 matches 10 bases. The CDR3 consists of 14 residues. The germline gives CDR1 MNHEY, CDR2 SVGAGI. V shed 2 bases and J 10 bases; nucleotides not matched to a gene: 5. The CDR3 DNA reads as TGTGCCAGCAGTTACCTAGCGGGAGAGGGCGAGCAGTTCTTC. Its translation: CASSYLAGEGEQFF.

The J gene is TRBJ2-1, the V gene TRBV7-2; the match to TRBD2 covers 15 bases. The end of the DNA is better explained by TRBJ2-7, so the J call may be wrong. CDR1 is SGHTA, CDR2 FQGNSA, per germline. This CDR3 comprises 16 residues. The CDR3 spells CASSRTSGRGYNEQYF. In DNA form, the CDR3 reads TGTGCCAGCAGTAGGACTAGCGGGAGGGGTTACAATGAGCAGTACTTC.

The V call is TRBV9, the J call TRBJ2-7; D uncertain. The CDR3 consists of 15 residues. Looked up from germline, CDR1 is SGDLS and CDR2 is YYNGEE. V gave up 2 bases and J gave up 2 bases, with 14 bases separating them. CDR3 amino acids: CASSVSEGRTYEQYF. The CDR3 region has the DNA TGTGCCAGCAGCGTTTCAGAAGGGCGCACCTACGAGCAGTACTTC.

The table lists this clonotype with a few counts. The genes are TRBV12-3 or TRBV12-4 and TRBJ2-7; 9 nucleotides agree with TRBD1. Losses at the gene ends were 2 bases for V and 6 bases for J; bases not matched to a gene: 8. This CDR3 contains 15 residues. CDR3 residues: CASSLRSGQGSEQYF. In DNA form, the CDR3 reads TGTGCCAGCAGTTTAAGATCGGGACAGGGATCCGAGCAGTACTTC.

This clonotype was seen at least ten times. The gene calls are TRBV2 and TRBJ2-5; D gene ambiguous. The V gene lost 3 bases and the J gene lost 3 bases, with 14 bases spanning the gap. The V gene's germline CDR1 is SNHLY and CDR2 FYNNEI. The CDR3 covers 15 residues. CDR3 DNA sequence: TGTGCCAGCAGTGATTTGGGGAACGGTAAAGAGACCCAGTACTTC. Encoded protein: CASSDLGNGKETQYF.